The rows below give T cell receptor beta chains drawn from one sample of a study of shared clonotypes between healthy human individuals. Generated by immunoSEQ multiplex PCR, the TCRdb table keeps only in-frame clones and is missing some. The repertoire holds about 600,000 clones, with 95% to 98% as singletons. The sequencing input was naive CD8+ T cells sorted from blood. The source is a man aged 25 to 40 in good health. Each CDR3 is given with its conserved first and last residue. A D gene is named only where the DNA matches it firmly. For some rows the clone size is stated as once, few or many, or as a class when expanded; others skip it.

>TRBV6-5|TRBJ2-2|.|TRBD2
CASSSDPSGNTGELFF
TGTGCCAGCAGTTCCGACCCTAGCGGGAACACCGGGGAGCTGTTTTTT
>TRBV11-2|TRBJ2-3|once|TRBD2
CASSPRTSAYTDTQYF
TGTGCCAGCAGCCCCCGGACTAGCGCCTACACAGATACGCAGTATTTT
>TRBV30|TRBJ2-7|.|.
CAWSDPPAWEQYF
TGTGCCTGGAGTGACCCCCCGGCCTGGGAGCAGTACTTC
>TRBV25-1|TRBJ2-1|.|.
CASSDVRLNEQFF
TGTGCCAGCAGTGACGTTAGGCTCAATGAGCAGTTCTTC
>TRBV4-1|TRBJ2-1|.|TRBD1
CASSQTGTGFHEQFF
TGCGCCAGCAGCCAGACCGGGACAGGGTTCCATGAGCAGTTCTTC
>TRBV11-3|TRBJ2-7|.|.
CASSPVGGEQYF
TGTGCCAGCAGCCCGGTGGGAGGCGAGCAGTACTTC
>TRBV7-9|TRBJ2-3|.|TRBD2
CASSGRLAADTQYF
TGTGCCAGCAGCGGTAGACTAGCGGCGGATACGCAGTATTTT
>TRBV30|TRBJ1-2|.|TRBD1
CAWSYLIPGQGGLAYDYTF
TGTGCCTGGAGTTACCTAATACCGGGACAGGGTGGTCTTGCCTATGACTACACCTTC
>TRBV10-1|TRBJ1-1|.|TRBD1
CASSPRGPNTEAFF
TGCGCCAGCAGTCCCAGGGGGCCGAACACTGAAGCTTTCTTT
>TRBV7-9|TRBJ2-5|.|.
CASSLYGGQLETQYF
TGTGCCAGCAGCTTATATGGCGGACAGTTAGAGACCCAGTACTTC
>TRBV4-2|TRBJ2-3|.|.
CASSPRTASTDTQYF
TGTGCCAGCAGCCCGCGGACGGCTAGCACAGATACGCAGTATTTT
>TRBV7-9|TRBJ2-7|.|.
CASSFGQSYEQYF
TGTGCCAGCAGCTTCGGACAGTCCTACGAGCAGTACTTC
>TRBV6-6|TRBJ2-2|.|.
CASSYHPTGELFF
TGTGCCAGCAGTTACCATCCTACCGGGGAGCTGTTTTTT
>TRBV27|TRBJ2-4|.|TRBD2
CASSGRGGIQYF
TGTGCCAGTTCCGGGAGGGGGGGCATTCAGTACTTC
>TRBV5-8|TRBJ1-4|.|.
CASSFGPRGANEKLFF
TGTGCCAGCAGCTTTGGTCCGCGAGGGGCTAATGAAAAACTGTTTTTT
>TRBV29-1|TRBJ2-7|.|.
CSVVGQPNYEQYF
TGCAGCGTTGTAGGACAGCCCAACTACGAGCAGTACTTC
>TRBV11-2|TRBJ2-1|.|.
CASSTGELVSNEQFF
TGTGCCAGCAGCACCGGGGAGTTGGTCTCCAATGAGCAGTTCTTC
>TRBV5-1|TRBJ2-7|once|.
CASSFGPGYEQYF
TGCGCCAGCAGCTTCGGCCCAGGCTACGAGCAGTACTTC
>TRBV29-1|TRBJ1-1|.|TRBD1
CSVESQGGGTEAFF
TGCAGCGTTGAGAGCCAGGGGGGAGGAACTGAAGCTTTCTTT
>TRBV5-1|TRBJ1-1|.|.
CASSPNPTGTEAFF
TGCGCCAGCAGCCCGAACCCTACGGGCACTGAAGCTTTCTTT
>TRBV27|TRBJ2-3|.|TRBD2
CASSLNGLAGGGTDTQYF
TGTGCCAGCAGTTTAAACGGACTAGCGGGTGGGGGCACAGATACGCAGTATTTT
>TRBV10-2|TRBJ2-7|.|.
CASSGRRGRYEQYF
TGCGCCAGCAGTGGCCGTAGGGGTCGGTACGAGCAGTACTTC
>TRBV6-1|TRBJ1-3|.|.
CASSELGSGNTIYF
TGTGCCAGCAGTGAGTTGGGATCTGGAAACACCATATATTTT
>TRBV14|TRBJ2-2|once|.
CASSQVWVAAAGELFF
TGTGCCAGCAGCCAAGTCTGGGTAGCAGCCGCCGGGGAGCTGTTTTTT
>TRBV4-3|TRBJ1-2|.|TRBD1
CASSQPGGAYGYTF
TGCGCCAGCAGCCAACCAGGGGGCGCATATGGCTACACCTTC
>TRBV29-1|TRBJ2-3|.|.
CSVEDRGDTQYF
TGCAGCGTTGAAGATCGGGGAGATACGCAGTATTTT
>TRBV4-3|TRBJ2-7|.|.
CASSQDGAGGYEQYF
TGCGCCAGCAGCCAAGACGGGGCCGGCGGCTACGAGCAGTACTTC
>TRBV2|TRBJ2-7|.|TRBD2
CASTSGSTYEQYF
TGTGCCAGCACGAGCGGGAGTACTTACGAGCAGTACTTC
>TRBV19|TRBJ2-7|.|TRBD1
CASSASRDSTYEQYF
TGTGCCAGTAGTGCATCCCGGGACAGCACCTACGAGCAGTACTTC
>TRBV11-3|TRBJ2-7|once|.
CASSFPGDEQYF
TGTGCCAGCAGCTTCCCTGGCGACGAGCAGTACTTC
>TRBV18|TRBJ2-7|.|TRBD1
CASSLLNRGWDEQYF
TGTGCCAGCTCACTCTTGAACAGGGGTTGGGACGAGCAGTACTTC
>TRBV7-9|TRBJ1-1|.|TRBD1
CASSPHPGQGLMNTEAFF
TGTGCCAGCAGCCCCCACCCGGGACAGGGTCTCATGAACACTGAAGCTTTCTTT
>TRBV4-1|TRBJ2-3|.|.
CASSQVGPSSTDTQYF
TGCGCCAGCAGCCAAGTGGGACCTTCTAGCACAGATACGCAGTATTTT
>TRBV4-2|TRBJ2-7|.|TRBD2
CASSRGTSGSYEQYF
TGTGCCAGCAGCCGAGGGACTAGCGGGAGCTACGAGCAGTACTTC
>TRBV15|TRBJ1-3|.|.
CATTPGTASSGNTIYF
TGTGCCACCACCCCAGGGACGGCCAGCTCTGGAAACACCATATATTTT